This T cell receptor beta chain was recorded in a study of CD8+CD57+ T cells in acquired aplastic anemia. There are many counts of this clonotype. This CDR3 comprises 16 residues. The junction had 6 bases not matched to a gene; V was cut back by 5 bases and J by 0 bases. Germline V gene lookup returns CDR1 LNHDA and CDR2 SQIVND (reference sequence). Patients chosen for sequencing had shown CD8+CD57+ cell expansion by flow cytometry. Genomic DNA, the template, was used for profiling of the TCR beta VDJ and CDR3. MiXCR, applied by TCRdb to the reads, yields one record per CDR3 protein. This sample has under 200,000 distinct CDR3 sequences, with about half found just once.

The source is a human donor with aplastic anemia. The gene calls are TRBV19 and TRBJ1-1; 10 nucleotides line up with TRBD1. Sequencing input: sorted CD4+, CD8+, or CD8+CD57+ T cells (not recorded which) from PBMCs. The CDR3 DNA follows: TGTGCCAGTAGTGGGGACAGGGGCCCGATGAACACTGAAGCTTTCTTT. Its protein product is CASSGDRGPMNTEAFF.